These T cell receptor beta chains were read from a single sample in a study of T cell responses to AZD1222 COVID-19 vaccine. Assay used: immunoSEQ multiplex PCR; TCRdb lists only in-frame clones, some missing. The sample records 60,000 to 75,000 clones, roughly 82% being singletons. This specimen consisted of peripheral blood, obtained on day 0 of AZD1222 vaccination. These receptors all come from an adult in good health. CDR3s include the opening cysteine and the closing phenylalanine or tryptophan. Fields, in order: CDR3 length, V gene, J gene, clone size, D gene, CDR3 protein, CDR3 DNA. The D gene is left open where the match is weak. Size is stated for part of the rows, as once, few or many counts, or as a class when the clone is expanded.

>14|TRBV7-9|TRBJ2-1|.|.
CASSFLATNNEQFF
TGTGCCAGCAGCTTCCTTGCCACGAACAATGAGCAGTTCTTC
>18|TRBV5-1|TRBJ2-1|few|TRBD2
CASSLEASGMSSYNEQFF
TGCGCCAGCAGCTTGGAGGCTAGCGGGATGAGCTCCTACAATGAGCAGTTCTTC
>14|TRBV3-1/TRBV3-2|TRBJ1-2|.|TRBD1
CASSQGGQGPGYTF
TGTGCCAGCAGCCAAGGGGGACAGGGACCAGGCTACACCTTC
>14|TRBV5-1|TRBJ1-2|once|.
CASSWEGEDYGYTF
TGCGCCAGCAGCTGGGAGGGGGAGGACTATGGCTACACCTTC
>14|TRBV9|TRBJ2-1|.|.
CASSVGQSYNEQFF
TGTGCCAGCAGCGTTGGACAGTCTTACAATGAGCAGTTCTTC
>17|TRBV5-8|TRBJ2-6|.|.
CASSLVVWGTGANVLTF
TGTGCCAGCAGCTTGGTTGTCTGGGGCACTGGGGCCAACGTCCTGACTTTC
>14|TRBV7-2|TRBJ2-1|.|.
CASSLLSGTGEQFF
TGTGCCAGCAGCTTATTGTCTGGGACGGGTGAGCAGTTCTTC
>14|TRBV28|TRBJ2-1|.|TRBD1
CASKGQDNYNEQFF
TGTGCCAGCAAAGGACAGGACAATTACAATGAGCAGTTCTTC
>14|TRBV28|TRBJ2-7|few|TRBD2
CASSFQAGAYEQYF
TGTGCCAGCAGTTTCCAAGCGGGAGCCTACGAGCAGTACTTC
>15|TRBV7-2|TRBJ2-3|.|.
CASSLVGGWADTQYF
TGTGCCAGCAGCTTAGTCGGGGGATGGGCAGATACGCAGTATTTT
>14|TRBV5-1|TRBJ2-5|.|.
CASSLVETGSTQYF
TGCGCCAGCAGCTTGGTAGAGACGGGATCAACCCAGTACTTC